The source of this TCR beta chain is a study of cytomegalovirus exposure and HLA in healthy donors. With respect to this clone: The junction departs from germline at one end; a sequencing error may be responsible.

The CDR3 has 13 amino acids. The V gene's germline CDR1 is MDHEN and CDR2 SYDVKM. Clones were sequenced by immunoSEQ multiplex PCR, and TCRdb holds only the in-frame ones, with some missing. The repertoire holds about 130,000 clones, with roughly 87% as singletons. This chain links TRBV28 with TRBJ1-2; no clear D. The sample taken for sequencing was PBMCs. The TCR was taken from a woman aged 18-30 years in good health and CMV-seropositive. The CDR3 coding sequence is TGTGCCAGCAGTTTGTCCTCCCTAACCTCGGGATCCTTC. It yields the protein CASSLSSLTSGSF.